Each of the 17 T cell receptor beta chains below was sequenced from the same sample in a study of T cell responses to AZD1222 COVID-19 vaccine. Sequencing used immunoSEQ multiplex PCR; TCRdb keeps in-frame clones, though not all of them. The sample has some 200,000 clones; more than 80% are singletons. Sequenced material: peripheral blood, taken on day 0 of AZD1222 vaccination. The receptors stem from an adult in good health.

This sequence joins TRBV6-6 and TRBJ1-5; D call uncertain. This CDR3 has 13 amino acids. The V gene lost 5 bases and the J gene lost 4 bases, with 9 bases spanning the gap. CDR1 and CDR2 from the germline V gene are MNHNY and SVGAGI (reference sequence). The CDR3 DNA sequence: TGTGCCAGCAGTCGCCTCGGTAATCAGCCCCAGCATTTT. Translating gives CASSRLGNQPQHF.

V and J are TRBV28 and TRBJ1-2, with D possibly being TRBD1 (5 bases). From germline, CDR1 is MDHEN and CDR2 SYDVKM. The CDR3 totals 11 residues. V lost 6 bases to trimming and J lost 8 bases, with 10 bases between them. CDR3 DNA: TGTGCCAGCAGCCCAGGGAGCGGCTACACCTTC. It encodes CASSPGSGYTF.

The chain combines TRBV6-5 with TRBJ2-2; D may be TRBD1 (5 bases). The ends were cut back, 6 bases at V and 9 bases at J, with 20 bases in the middle. The CDR3 sequence is 15 residues long. Germline CDR1 reads MNHEY; CDR2 reads SVGAGI. The CDR3 is CASRNTFTGTRELFF. CDR3 nucleotides: TGTGCCAGCAGGAACACGTTTACAGGCACTCGGGAGCTGTTTTTT.

The chain carries TRBV7-9 and TRBJ1-2; D not resolved. Between the trimmed V and J ends, which lost 3 bases and 3 bases, there was a span of 11 bases. Germline V lookup: CDR1 SEHNR, CDR2 FQNEAQ (reference sequence). There are 14 residues in the CDR3. The CDR3 protein is CASSFLNRDYGYTF. The CDR3 DNA follows: TGTGCCAGCAGCTTCCTTAACCGGGACTATGGCTACACCTTC. The entire variable domain, with the rest obtained from reference TRBV7-9 and TRBJ1-2, is as follows: DTGVSQNPRHKITKRGQNVTFRCDPISEHNRLYWYRQTLGQGPEFLTYFQNEAQLEKSRLLSDRFSAERPKGSFSTLEIQRTEQGDSAMYLCASSFLNRDYGYTFGSGTRLTVV.

The V and J genes are TRBV9 and TRBJ1-4; D not resolved. CDR1 is SGDLS and CDR2 is YYNGEE in the germline V gene. V was trimmed by 3 bases and J by 3 bases, leaving 3 bases between them. This CDR3 contains 12 residues. CDR3 DNA: TGTGCCAGCAGCGCCGCTAATGAAAAACTGTTTTTT. As protein: CASSAANEKLFF. The whole variable domain, filled in from reference TRBV9 and TRBJ1-4, reads DSGVTQTPKHLITATGQRVTLRCSPRSGDLSVYWYQQSLDQGLQFLIQYYNGEERAKGNILERFSAQQFPDLHSELNLSSLELGDSALYFCASSAANEKLFFGSGTQLSVL.

This clone appeared a single time. V usage is TRBV5-1 and J usage is TRBJ2-7; D gene unclear. V lost 3 bases, J lost 3 bases, and 10 bases lay in between. The CDR3 totals 13 residues. From germline, CDR1 is SGHRS and CDR2 YFSETQ. In DNA, the CDR3 is TGCGCCAGCAGCTACATGGTGAACTACGAGCAGTACTTC. It specifies CASSYMVNYEQYF.

In its sample, this clone was seen once. Different DNA sequences within this sample yield the same CDR3. The genes are TRBV19 and TRBJ1-2; D unclear. Germline CDR1 reads LNHDA; CDR2 reads SQIVND (reference sequence). With 5 bases removed from V and 2 bases from J, the gap between germline ends came to 9 bases. This CDR3 region has 13 residues. CDR3 DNA sequence: TGTGCCAGTAGTCCCGGCGGGAACTATGGCTACACCTTC. It is translated as CASSPGGNYGYTF.

The rearrangement uses TRBV19 and TRBJ1-1; tentative D call: TRBD1 (6 bases). Germline loops: CDR1 LNHDA, CDR2 SQIVND (reference sequence). V was clipped by 6 bases and J by 1 base, with 9 bases between them. This CDR3 has 13 residues. The CDR3 here is CASSYRENTEAFF. The CDR3 bases are TGTGCCAGTAGCTACAGGGAGAACACTGAAGCTTTCTTT.

This chain connects TRBV5-4 to TRBJ2-7, with 7 bases aligning to TRBD2. Trimming removed 2 bases from V and 0 bases from J; junction bases left unmatched: 5. The CDR3 covers 15 residues. Looked up from germline, CDR1 is SGHNT and CDR2 is YYREEE (reference sequence). CDR3 protein: CASSLSGVSSYEQYF. CDR3 in DNA: TGTGCCAGCAGCTTAAGCGGGGTGAGCTCCTACGAGCAGTACTTC.

The rearrangement uses TRBV5-4 and TRBJ1-1, with a possible D match to TRBD1 (6 bases). The V end lost 4 bases, the J end lost 3 bases, and 19 bases lay between the germline ends. Germline CDR1 is SGHNT and CDR2 is YYREEE (reference sequence). The CDR3 contains 16 residues. The CDR3 DNA reads TGTGCCAGCAGCCCCGGGGGCAAGGGGATCCACACTGAAGCTTTCTTT. It encodes CASSPGGKGIHTEAFF.

The chain has TRBV5-1 and TRBJ1-3; D is uncertain. The germline gives CDR1 SGHRS, CDR2 YFSETQ. The CDR3 is 14 amino acids. Trimming took 3 bases from V and 8 from J, leaving 15 bases between them. The CDR3 sequence: CASSSGPYSDTIYF. Written as DNA, the CDR3 is TGCGCCAGCAGCTCCGGGCCTTATTCGGACACCATATATTTT.

The gene calls are TRBV18 and TRBJ1-1; D is perhaps TRBD1 (6 bases). V lost 2 bases, J lost 3 bases, and 16 bases lay in between. Germline CDR1 is KGHSH and CDR2 is LQKENI. The CDR3 is 16 residues long. The CDR3 DNA is TGTGCCAGCTCACCATTGGGGGCGTCTTGGGACACTGAAGCTTTCTTT. Amino acid sequence: CASSPLGASWDTEAFF.

CDR3: CASTQPGQGNGYTF. The DNA of the CDR3 is TGTGCCAGCACCCAACCCGGACAGGGTAATGGCTACACCTTC. The chain links TRBV28 to TRBJ1-2; 8 positions match TRBD1. The CDR3 sequence is 14 residues long. The V gene's germline CDR1 is MDHEN and CDR2 SYDVKM. The J segment lost 6 bases and the V segment lost 7 bases, leaving 10 bases of the junction unmatched.

The V and J genes are TRBV10-3 and TRBJ1-5; tentatively, D is TRBD1 (6 bases). Looked up from germline, CDR1 is ENHRY and CDR2 is SYGVKD. V was pared by 3 bases and J by 1 base, with 13 bases between. This CDR3 has 16 residues. The CDR3 is CAISEQGRGSNQPQHF. In nucleotides, the CDR3 is TGTGCCATCAGTGAACAGGGCCGGGGGAGCAATCAGCCCCAGCATTTT.

The chain joins TRBV28 to TRBJ2-7, with a tentative D call TRBD1 (6 bases). The CDR3 length is 16 residues. V dropped 4 bases and J dropped 2 bases, with 18 bases sitting between them. In germline, CDR1 is MDHEN, CDR2 SYDVKM. The CDR3 region is CASSSKSRDKPYEQYF. CDR3 nucleotide sequence: TGTGCCAGCAGTTCTAAAAGCCGGGACAAGCCCTACGAGCAGTACTTC.

This chain uses TRBV27 with TRBJ2-7; D ambiguous. Germline assignment: CDR1 MNHEY and CDR2 SMNVEV (reference sequence). This CDR3 spans 12 amino acids. V was clipped by 10 bases and J by 0 bases, with 10 bases between them. The CDR3, as DNA: TGTGCCACCTCGGACCGCTCCTACGAGCAGTACTTC. Protein: CATSDRSYEQYF.

This chain connects TRBV21-1 to TRBJ1-5. TRBV21-1 is a pseudogene locus. This CDR3 contains 14 residues. The CDR3 reads CASSKRRLNQPQHF. For the CDR3, the DNA is TGTGCCAGCAGCAAACGTAGGCTCAATCAGCCCCAGCATTTT.